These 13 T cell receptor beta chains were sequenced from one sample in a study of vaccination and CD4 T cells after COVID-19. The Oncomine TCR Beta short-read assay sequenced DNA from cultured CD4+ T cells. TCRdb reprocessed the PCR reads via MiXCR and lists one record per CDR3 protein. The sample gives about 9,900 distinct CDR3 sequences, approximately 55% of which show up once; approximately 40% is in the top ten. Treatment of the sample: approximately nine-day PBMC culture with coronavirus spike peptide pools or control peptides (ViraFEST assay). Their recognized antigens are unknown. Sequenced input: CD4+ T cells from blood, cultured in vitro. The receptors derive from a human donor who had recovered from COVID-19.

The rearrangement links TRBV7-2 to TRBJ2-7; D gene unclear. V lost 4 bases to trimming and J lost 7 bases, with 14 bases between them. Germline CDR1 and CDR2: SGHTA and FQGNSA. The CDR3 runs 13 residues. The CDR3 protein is CASSWTRSREQYF. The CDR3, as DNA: TGTGCCAGCAGCTGGACCCGAAGTAGGGAGCAGTACTTC.

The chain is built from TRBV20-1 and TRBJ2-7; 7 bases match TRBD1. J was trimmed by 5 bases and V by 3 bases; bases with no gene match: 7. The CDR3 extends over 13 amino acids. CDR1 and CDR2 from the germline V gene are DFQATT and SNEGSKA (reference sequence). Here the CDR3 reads CSASQDRPNEQYF. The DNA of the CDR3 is TGCAGTGCTAGTCAGGACAGGCCCAACGAGCAGTACTTC.

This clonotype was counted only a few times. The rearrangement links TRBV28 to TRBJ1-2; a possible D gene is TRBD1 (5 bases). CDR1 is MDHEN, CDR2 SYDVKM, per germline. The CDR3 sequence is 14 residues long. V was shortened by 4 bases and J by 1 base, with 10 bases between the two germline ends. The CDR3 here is CASSSPGGNYGYTF. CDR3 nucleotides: TGTGCCAGCAGTTCGCCGGGGGGTAACTATGGCTACACCTTC.

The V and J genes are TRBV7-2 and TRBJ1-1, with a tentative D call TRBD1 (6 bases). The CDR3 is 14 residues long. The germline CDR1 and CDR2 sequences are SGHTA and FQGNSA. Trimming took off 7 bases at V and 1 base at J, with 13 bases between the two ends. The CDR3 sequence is CASKTGVGNTEAFF. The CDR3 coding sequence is TGTGCCAGCAAGACAGGTGTCGGGAACACTGAAGCTTTCTTT.

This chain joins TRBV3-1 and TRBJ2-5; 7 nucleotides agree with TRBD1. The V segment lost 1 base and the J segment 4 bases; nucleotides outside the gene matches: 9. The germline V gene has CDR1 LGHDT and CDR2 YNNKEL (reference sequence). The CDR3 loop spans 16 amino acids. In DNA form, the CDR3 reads TGTGCCAGCAGCCAAGCCGAAGGGGGCTTGGGAGAGACCCAGTACTTC. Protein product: CASSQAEGGLGETQYF.

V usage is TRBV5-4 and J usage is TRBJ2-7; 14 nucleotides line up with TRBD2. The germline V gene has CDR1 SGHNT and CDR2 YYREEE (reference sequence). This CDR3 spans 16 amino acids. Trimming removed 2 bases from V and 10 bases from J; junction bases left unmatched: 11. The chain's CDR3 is CASSLMTSGGARRQYF. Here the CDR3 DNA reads TGTGCCAGCAGCTTAATGACTAGCGGGGGGGCTAGGAGACAGTACTTC.

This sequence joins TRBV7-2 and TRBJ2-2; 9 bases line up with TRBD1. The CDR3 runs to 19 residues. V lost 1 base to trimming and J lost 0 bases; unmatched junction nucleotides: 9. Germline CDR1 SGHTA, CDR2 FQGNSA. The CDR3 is CASSLVQGALIANTGELFF. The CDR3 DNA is TGTGCCAGCAGCTTAGTACAGGGGGCCTTGATCGCGAACACCGGGGAGCTGTTTTTT.

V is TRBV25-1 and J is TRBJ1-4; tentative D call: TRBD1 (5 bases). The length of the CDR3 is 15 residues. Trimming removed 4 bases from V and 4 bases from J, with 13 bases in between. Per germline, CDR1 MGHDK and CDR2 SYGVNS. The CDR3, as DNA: TGTGCCAGCAGTGCGCTGGGGGAAGATAATGAAAAACTGTTTTTT. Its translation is CASSALGEDNEKLFF. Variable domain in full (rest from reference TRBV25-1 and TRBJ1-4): EADIYQTPRYLVIGTGKKITLECSQTMGHDKMYWYQQDPGMELHLIHYSYGVNSTEKGDLSSESTVSRIRTEHFPLTLESARPSHTSQYLCASSALGEDNEKLFFGSGTQLSVL.

CDR3 in amino acids: CASSPLGSKETQYF. CDR3 DNA: TGTGCCAGCAGCCCACTGGGGTCGAAAGAGACCCAGTACTTC. The gene calls are TRBV5-4 and TRBJ2-5; D is unresolved. V was shortened by 4 bases and J by 3 bases, with 13 bases between the two germline ends. This CDR3 is 14 amino acids long. CDR1 SGHNT and CDR2 YYREEE come from the germline V gene (reference sequence).

This chain's CDR3 is CATSVNQGAEQYF. As DNA, the CDR3 is TGTGCCACCAGCGTAAACCAGGGGGCCGAGCAGTACTTC. The rearrangement joins TRBV15 to TRBJ2-7, with 8 nucleotides matching TRBD1. The CDR3 runs 13 residues. In germline, CDR1 is LNHNV, CDR2 YYDKDF (reference sequence). The junction had 6 bases not matched to a gene; V was cut back by 5 bases and J by 6 bases.

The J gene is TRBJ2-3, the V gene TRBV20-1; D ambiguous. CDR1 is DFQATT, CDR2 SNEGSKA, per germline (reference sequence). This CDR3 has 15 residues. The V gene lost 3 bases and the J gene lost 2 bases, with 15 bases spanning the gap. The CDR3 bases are TGCAGTGCTAGGTCGTCTCGCGGAAACACAGATACGCAGTATTTT. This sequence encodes CSARSSRGNTDTQYF.

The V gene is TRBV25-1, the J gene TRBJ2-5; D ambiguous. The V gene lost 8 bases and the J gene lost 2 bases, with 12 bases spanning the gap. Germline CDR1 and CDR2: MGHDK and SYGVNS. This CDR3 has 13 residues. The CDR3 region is CASGEVVQETQYF. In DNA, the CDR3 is TGTGCCAGCGGCGAGGTAGTTCAAGAGACCCAGTACTTC. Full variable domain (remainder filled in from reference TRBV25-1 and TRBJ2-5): EADIYQTPRYLVIGTGKKITLECSQTMGHDKMYWYQQDPGMELHLIHYSYGVNSTEKGDLSSESTVSRIRTEHFPLTLESARPSHTSQYLCASGEVVQETQYFGPGTRLLVL.

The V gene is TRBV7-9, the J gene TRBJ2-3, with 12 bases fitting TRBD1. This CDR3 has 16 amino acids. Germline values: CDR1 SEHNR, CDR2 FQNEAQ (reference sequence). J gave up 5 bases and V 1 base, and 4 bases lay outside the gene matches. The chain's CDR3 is CASSLDGTGGRDTQYF. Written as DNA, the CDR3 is TGTGCCAGCAGCTTAGACGGGACAGGGGGCCGAGATACGCAGTATTTT. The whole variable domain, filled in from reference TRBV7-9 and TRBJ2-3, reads DTGVSQNPRHKITKRGQNVTFRCDPISEHNRLYWYRQTLGQGPEFLTYFQNEAQLEKSRLLSDRFSAERPKGSFSTLEIQRTEQGDSAMYLCASSLDGTGGRDTQYFGPGTRLTVL.